This T cell receptor beta chain emerged from a study of identical twins. TCRdb itself ran the 5' RACE reads through MiXCR, one entry per CDR3 protein. The table records approximately 500,000 distinct CDR3 sequences, 24% of them present only once. Germline loops: CDR1 SGHRS, CDR2 YFSETQ. J lost 4 bases, V lost 4 bases, and 10 bases had no gene match. This CDR3 has 15 amino acids. A few counts support this clonotype. This sample also belongs to another study, concerning T cells expressing NK-cell markers.

V is TRBV5-1 and J is TRBJ2-7, with 8 nucleotides matching TRBD1. The receptor's source is a young woman in good health. The material sequenced was CD4+ T cells sorted from blood. The CDR3 region is CASSIGQGTSYEQYF. The DNA for the CDR3 is TGCGCCAGCAGCATAGGACAGGGCACCTCTTACGAGCAGTACTTC.